This T cell receptor (beta chain) is drawn from a study of tumor-infiltrating lymphocytes in primary liver carcinoma. Researchers generated TCR beta cDNA from around 510 ng of total RNA, relying on a constant-region primer. Construction of TCR beta libraries relied on three successive nested multiplex PCR rounds employing slightly modified ARM-PCR. The first two PCR rounds used TRBV1-TRBV30 forward primers with a C-beta reverse primer, roughly 10 cycles each. TCRdb ran MiXCR on the multiplex PCR reads and lists one entry per CDR3 protein. The sample has more than 75,000 distinct CDR3 sequences, 72% seen once. The study, taken as a whole, reports: Only about 7.5-25% of top clones appeared in all five tumor regions.

Co-extracting RNA and DNA was done with about 17-30 mg of unsorted bulk tissue as input. On this clonotype itself: The antigen is not known. The junction and the germline gene differ at one end; a read error may be behind it.

Germline lookup yields CDR1 SGHAT and CDR2 FQNNGV. This CDR3 spans 17 amino acids. The sequencing sample was made of liver tumor tissue from sampling region 1. This sample's subset: tumor region T1, superior pole. This TCR was recovered from a middle-aged man with primary liver carcinoma and hepatitis B virus infection. V usage is TRBV11-2 and J usage is TRBJ2-2; the D gene could be TRBD1 or TRBD2 (5 bases each). CDR3 DNA: TGTGCCGGCATCTTAGTTCGGACGTACCCAGGGACCGGGAAGCTGTTTTTT. Its protein is CAGILVRTYPGTGKLFF.